Below, 9 T cell receptor beta chains from the same sample are listed, as sequenced in a study of T cells in tuberculosis. Generated by immunoSEQ multiplex PCR, the TCRdb table keeps only in-frame clones and is missing some. The table records 45,000 or so clones, over 90% of them present only once. Material for sequencing was PBMCs. These receptors originate from a donor between 10 and 29 years old with latent tuberculosis or without tuberculosis infection.

This clone came up once. The chain combines TRBV6-5 with TRBJ2-2, with TRBD2 matching over 9 bases. The CDR3 totals 15 residues. The V segment lost 5 bases and the J segment 4 bases; nucleotides outside the gene matches: 5. The germline CDR1 and CDR2 sequences are MNHEY and SVGAGI. The CDR3: CASSLAGTFTGELFF. The CDR3 nucleotides read TGTGCCAGCAGTCTAGCGGGGACCTTCACCGGGGAGCTGTTTTTT.

CDR3 amino acids: CASRSGYQETQYF. CDR3 in DNA: TGTGCCAGTAGGTCAGGGTACCAAGAGACCCAGTACTTC. The rearrangement uses TRBV19 and TRBJ2-5; TRBD1 might be the D (5 bases). The CDR3 has 13 amino acids. The germline CDR1 and CDR2 sequences are LNHDA and SQIVND (reference sequence). V was cut by 6 bases and J by 0 bases, with 8 bases left in between.

This sequence joins TRBV5-4 and TRBJ2-2; maybe TRBD1 (5 bases). Trimming cost V 2 bases and J 5 bases, with 10 bases left between them. The length of the CDR3 is 14 residues. In germline, CDR1 is SGHNT, CDR2 YYREEE (reference sequence). The CDR3 DNA reads as TGTGCCAGCAGCTTCGACAGTCCAACCGGGGAGCTGTTTTTT. As protein: CASSFDSPTGELFF.

This chain connects TRBV15 to TRBJ2-1; TRBD2 aligns across 8 bases. The CDR3 consists of 15 residues. V dropped 7 bases and J dropped 4; count of bases not matched to a gene: 9. Germline V lookup: CDR1 LNHNV, CDR2 YYDKDF (reference sequence). CDR3 nucleotide sequence: TGTGCCACCATCCGGGCGGGGGGATCATACAATGAGCAGTTCTTC. This gives the protein CATIRAGGSYNEQFF. Looking up the rest from reference TRBV15 and TRBJ2-1 gives the full variable domain: DAMVIQNPRYQVTQFGKPVTLSCSQTLNHNVMYWYQQKSSQAPKLLFHYYDKDFNNEADTPDNFQSRRPNTSFCFLDIRSPGLGDTAMYLCATIRAGGSYNEQFFGPGTRLTVL.

CDR3 in DNA: TGTGCCAGCAGCCCGACAGGGGAATGGGGCTATGGCTACACCTTC. The encoded protein is CASSPTGEWGYGYTF. The rearrangement links TRBV7-3 to TRBJ1-2, with TRBD1 identical over 8 bases. V lost 5 bases, J lost 4 bases, and 9 bases stayed unmatched. Germline CDR1 is SGHTA and CDR2 is FQGTGA. The CDR3 is 15 amino acids.

The gene calls are TRBV18 and TRBJ2-1; D ambiguous. Deletions cut 2 bases from V and 5 bases from J, with 16 bases between. CDR1 KGHSH and CDR2 LQKENI come from the germline V gene. This CDR3 region has 16 residues. The CDR3 sequence: CASSPGEASPDNEQFF. As DNA, the CDR3 is TGTGCCAGCTCACCAGGAGAAGCAAGCCCAGACAATGAGCAGTTCTTC.

This chain joins TRBV21-1 and TRBJ1-2; the table gives TRBD1 as D, unverified against the DNA. TRBV21-1 is designated a pseudogene. This CDR3 has 14 amino acids. CDR3 sequence: CASSPHRGIYGYTF. DNA of the CDR3: TGTGCCAGCAGTCCCCACAGGGGAATCTATGGCTACACCTTC.

The rearrangement joins TRBV2 to TRBJ2-7, with a possible D match to TRBD1 (5 bases). CDR1 is SNHLY, CDR2 FYNNEI, per germline. V was shortened by 5 bases and J by 4 bases, with 15 bases between the two germline ends. CDR3 size: 14 residues. CDR3 loop: CASSSTNGQYEQYF. The CDR3 coding sequence is TGTGCCAGCAGTTCTACTAACGGACAATACGAGCAGTACTTC.

As concerns this clone: One end of the junction is discordant with germline, which a read error may explain. This chain uses TRBV18 with TRBJ2-7, with D tentatively TRBD2 (6 bases). CDR1 and CDR2 from the germline V gene are KGHSH and LQKENI. The CDR3 consists of 13 residues. CDR3: CASSPAEGGVLNF. The DNA of the CDR3 is TGTGCCAGCTCACCAGCGGAGGGTGGTGTGTTGAACTTC.